The rows below give T cell receptor beta chains drawn from one sample of a study of low-dose radiotherapy and immunotherapy resistance in tumors. TCRdb fed the reads into MiXCR, producing one record per CDR3 protein. The sample lists some 94,000 distinct CDR3 sequences, 20% to 25% occurring once. The sample consisted of PBMCs, taken after low-dose radiotherapy plus immunotherapy. These receptor sequences come from a female donor with ovarian cancer. The CDR3 runs from the conserved cysteine through the conserved F or W. A D gene is named only where the DNA matches it firmly. Clone size appears in some rows only: once, few, many, or a class for an expanded clone.

>TRBJ2-1|TRBD2|15|many|TRBV6-2/TRBV6-3
TGTGCCAGCAGTTACCTACTAGCGGTTTACAATGAGCAGTTCTTC
CASSYLLAVYNEQFF
>TRBJ1-6|.|13|many|TRBV7-9
TGTGCCAGCAGCTTTTCCTCTTCGGGGGACCTCCACTTT
CASSFSSSGDLHF
>TRBJ2-3|.|16|many|TRBV5-4
TGTGCCAGCAGCTTGGGGGGACGCCCCCGCACAGATACGCAGTATTTT
CASSLGGRPRTDTQYF
>TRBJ2-1|TRBD1|14|many|TRBV7-2
TGTGCCAGCAGCACCCGGGACAGTCGCGGTGAGCAGTTCTTC
CASSTRDSRGEQFF
>TRBJ2-7|.|15|many|TRBV5-6
TGTGCCAGCTATAGACGGGACGGACCCAACTACGAGCAGTACTTC
CASYRRDGPNYEQYF
>TRBJ2-7|TRBD1|14|many|TRBV7-2
TGTGCCAGCAGCTCACAGGGGGCGGTCTACGAGCAGTACTTC
CASSSQGAVYEQYF
>TRBJ2-5|TRBD2|16|many|TRBV11-2
TGTGCCACCACGGGACTAGCGGGATTTGGGCAAGAGACCCAGTACTTC
CATTGLAGFGQETQYF
>TRBJ2-5|.|16|few|TRBV5-4
TGTGCCAGCAGCCTGCCGGGACTCATGTACCAAGAGACCCAGTACTTC
CASSLPGLMYQETQYF
>TRBJ2-1|.|13|many|TRBV27
TGTGCCAGCAGTTTAGATTCTAGTTTGCGGCAGTTCTTC
CASSLDSSLRQFF
>TRBJ2-1|.|15|many|TRBV24-1
TGTGCCACCAGTGATTGGAGGGACACTCACAATGAGCAGTTCTTC
CATSDWRDTHNEQFF
>TRBJ2-3|.|16|many|TRBV5-8
TGCGCCAGCAGCCCTCGGGCAGTCACTCAGGGGGATACGCAGTATTTT
CASSPRAVTQGDTQYF
>TRBJ2-1|.|14|few|TRBV7-9
TGTGCCAGCAGAAGCCCTCTTCCCTACAATGAGCAGTTCTTC
CASRSPLPYNEQFF
>TRBJ2-2|TRBD2|15|many|TRBV24-1
TGTGCCACCAAACGGACTAGCGGTCCCACCGGGGAGCTGTTTTTT
CATKRTSGPTGELFF
>TRBJ2-3|.|13|.|TRBV18
TGTGCCAGCTCTCAGAGCGGCACAGATACGCAGTATTTT
CASSQSGTDTQYF
>TRBJ1-6|.|13|many|TRBV15
TGTGCCACCAGCACGGGCCCTTTGTCACCCCTCCACTTT
CATSTGPLSPLHF
>TRBJ2-3|.|14|many|TRBV2
TGTGCCAGCAGTGAAATGCGGTTCACAGATACGCAGTATTTT
CASSEMRFTDTQYF
>TRBJ2-1|.|12|.|TRBV7-8
TGTGCCAGCAGCGTCATGGGCGGTGAGCAGCTCTTC
CASSVMGGEQLF
>TRBJ2-1|.|15|many|TRBV5-1
TGCGCCAGCAGCTTGTCCAGGGCTCCCTACAATGAGCAGTTCTTC
CASSLSRAPYNEQFF
>TRBJ2-5|TRBD1|11|many|TRBV2
TGTGCCAGCAGCCGCCGGGACAGGCCGGACTTC
CASSRRDRPDF
>TRBJ1-5|.|14|.|TRBV6-2/TRBV6-3
TGTGCCAGCAGCTTATGGGGGGCAAATCAGCCCCAGCATTTT
CASSLWGANQPQHF
>TRBJ2-6|TRBD1|16|.|TRBV28
TGTGCCACACGGACAGGGGGGAGCTCTGGGGCCAACGTCCTGACTTTC
CATRTGGSSGANVLTF
>TRBJ2-2|.|14|many|TRBV7-8
TGTGCCAGCAGCTTAGACCTAGCCCCCGGGGAGCTGTTTTTT
CASSLDLAPGELFF
>TRBJ1-3|TRBD1|16|many|TRBV29-1
TGCAGCGTTGTACCAACCGACAGGGGGTTTGGAAACACCATATATTTT
CSVVPTDRGFGNTIYF
>TRBJ1-2|TRBD1|16|many|TRBV6-5
TGTGCCAGCAGTTACTCAAGGGACAGGGCCTTCTATGGCTACACCTTC
CASSYSRDRAFYGYTF
>TRBJ2-3|.|16|many|TRBV7-3
TGTGCCAGCAGCCCCCGGCGCGCCTCTAGCACAGATACGCAGTATTTT
CASSPRRASSTDTQYF
>TRBJ1-2|.|13|many|TRBV15
TGTGCCACCAGCAGAGACAGGCTTAGCGGCTACACCTTC
CATSRDRLSGYTF
>TRBJ2-1|TRBD2|16|many|TRBV10-1
TGCGCCAGCTCCCAGGGGGGACTAGCGGGTTACAATGAGCAGTTCTTC
CASSQGGLAGYNEQFF
>TRBJ2-6|TRBD2|15|.|TRBV24-1
TGTGCCACCAGTGGGACTAGCTCTGGGGCCAACGTCCTGACTTTC
CATSGTSSGANVLTF
>TRBJ2-3|TRBD2|17|many|TRBV19
TGTGCCAGTAGTGGTACTAGCGGGGGCCAACGACCAGATACGCAGTATTTT
CASSGTSGGQRPDTQYF
>TRBJ2-7|.|14|.|TRBV18
TGTGCCAGCTCATCCTTCCGGGGGCCCTACGAGCAGTACTTC
CASSSFRGPYEQYF
>TRBJ2-7|.|11|many|TRBV24-1
TGTGCCACCAGTGGCGGGGACAAGCAGTACTTC
CATSGGDKQYF
>TRBJ2-7|.|11|many|TRBV29-1
TGCAGCGCTGCATCGACCTACGAGCAGTACTTC
CSAASTYEQYF
>TRBJ2-3|.|15|many|TRBV24-1
TGTGCCACCAGTGACCCCCCCCGGGGCACAGATACGCAGTATTTT
CATSDPPRGTDTQYF
>TRBJ2-1|TRBD2|14|many|TRBV2
TGTGCCAGCAGTGGGACTAGCGGGGGCTATGAGCAGTTCTTC
CASSGTSGGYEQFF
>TRBJ2-1|TRBD2|14|many|TRBV15
TGTGCCACCAGCTTCCGGGGGGGGTACAATGAGCAGTTCTTC
CATSFRGGYNEQFF
>TRBJ2-7|.|13|many|TRBV6-4
TGTGCCAGCAGACCCGATGTGAGTGGCGAGCAGTACTTC
CASRPDVSGEQYF
>TRBJ2-1|TRBD1|15|many|TRBV7-3
TGTGCCAGCAGCCCCGACAGGGCGAGCACCAATGAGCAGTTCTTC
CASSPDRASTNEQFF
>TRBJ2-2|.|16|many|TRBV28
TGTGCCAGCAGGAGAAGGGACTTAGCCGCTTTGGGGGAGCTGTTTTTT
CASRRRDLAALGELFF
>TRBJ2-1|TRBD2|17|many|TRBV5-3
TGTGCCAGCATCCCGACTAGCGGGGGGGCCTCGGCGAATGAGCAGTTCTTC
CASIPTSGGASANEQFF
>TRBJ2-2|.|16|many|TRBV14
TGTGCCAGCAGCCAGCGAGCAGGGATGAACACCGGGGAGCTGTTTTTT
CASSQRAGMNTGELFF
>TRBJ1-1|.|13|many|TRBV12-3/TRBV12-4
TGTGCCAGCAGTTTAACAGGGAACACTGAAGCTTTCTTT
CASSLTGNTEAFF
>TRBJ2-3|TRBD2|19|many|TRBV14
TGTGCCAGCAGCCAAGATCGGCTAGCGGGGGGGAGAAGCACAGATACGCAGTATTTT
CASSQDRLAGGRSTDTQYF
>TRBJ2-3|.|12|.|TRBV20-1
TGCAGTTCCGGACAGACCACAGATACGCAGTATTTT
CSSGQTTDTQYF
>TRBJ2-7|TRBD1|15|many|TRBV7-8
TGTGCCAGCAGCTTAGGGGGACAGGTCTCCTACGAGCAGTACTTC
CASSLGGQVSYEQYF
>TRBJ1-1|.|16|many|TRBV7-3
TGTGCCAGCAGCCTTCGTCCCCGGGGTGGTGACACTGAAGCTTTCTTT
CASSLRPRGGDTEAFF
>TRBJ2-2|.|15|many|TRBV6-2/TRBV6-3
TGTGCCAGCAGTTACACAGGGCGGAACACCGGGGAGCTGTTTTTT
CASSYTGRNTGELFF
>TRBJ2-7|.|15|.|TRBV5-3
TGTGCCAGCAGCTACCGAGGGACATGGTGCCACGAGCAGTACTTC
CASSYRGTWCHEQYF
>TRBJ1-6|.|15|many|TRBV30
TGTGCCTGGAGTGTATCGGGCCAGGGAGGATCACCCCTCCACTTT
CAWSVSGQGGSPLHF
>TRBJ2-7|.|16|many|TRBV14
TGTGCCAGCAGCCCGCGGACATCGCCGATCCACTACGAGCAGTACTTC
CASSPRTSPIHYEQYF
>TRBJ1-1|.|12|many|TRBV12-3/TRBV12-4
TGTGCCAGCAGTCAGGGACGGGGTGAAGCTTTCTTT
CASSQGRGEAFF
>TRBJ2-1|.|15|many|TRBV24-1
TGTGCCACCAGTGAAACCCTCTTACCGGAGAATGAGCAGTTCTTC
CATSETLLPENEQFF
>TRBJ1-5|TRBD1|15|.|TRBV5-7
TGTGCCAGCAGCCCCAGGACAGGGGCTGGTCAGCCCCAGCATTTT
CASSPRTGAGQPQHF
>TRBJ2-6|.|18|many|TRBV7-9
TGTGCCAGCAGCTTATCGACAGGCATGAGCTCTGGGGCCAACGTCCTGACTTTC
CASSLSTGMSSGANVLTF